The present T cell receptor (beta chain) was sequenced within a study of human T cells and chemical hapten exposure. This clonotype was counted ten times or more. One entry per CDR3 protein results from TCRdb running MiXCR on the RACE reads. This sample yields 200,000 to 300,000 distinct CDR3 sequences, of which roughly 8.9% are seen a single time; 2.3% belongs to the top ten. This CDR3 has 14 residues. Germline V CDR1 and CDR2: SGHRS, YFSETQ. V gave up 4 bases and J gave up 0 bases, with 11 bases separating them. Time point reported: pre-sensitization, week 0. Treatment specified: therapeutic diphenylcyclopropenone sensitization with weekly scalp DPC.

The rearrangement uses TRBV5-1 and TRBJ2-7; D possibly uses TRBD1 or TRBD2 (5 bases each). Material: whole blood, obtained in connection with sensitization to the hapten diphenylcyclopropenone (DPC). This clonotype originated in a woman between 35 and 50 years old with alopecia areata. Some clones in this sample may be carry-over from other donors' samples. CDR3 sequence: CASSARDPSYEQYF. DNA of the CDR3: TGCGCCAGCAGCGCCAGGGACCCCTCCTACGAGCAGTACTTC.